This note documents a single T cell receptor (beta chain) sequence. Its antigen is unknown. Base quality data are lacking; no much larger clone is found one base away. TCRbeta CDR3 regions were amplified from genomic DNA using the immunoSEQ Assay, a bias-controlled multiplex PCR. The original methods were these. Within the assay, amplification of reference gene primers was used to estimate how many nucleated cells each sample contained. To quantify the absolute abundance of each unique TCRbeta CDR3 rearrangement, sequence reads were collapsed and filtered. For each sample, productive Simpson clonality was calculated as the square root of Simpson's diversity index over productive rearrangements. Not all clones reach the TCRdb copy of this immuneACCESS table, which keeps in-frame sequences only. Checked studies attribute under half of the gap to unresolved V genes and leave the rest unexplained. That table supplies the V and J calls and clone size; D and trimming were determined from the DNA. In this sample the table shows about 250,000 clones, around 85% of which occur a single time. Clones ranked in the top ten supply about 9% of the sample.

The CDR3, cysteine through phenylalanine, is 17 amino acids long. Of the read, only the CDR3 DNA is kept; its 51 bases are in frame from base 1. Here V drops 2 bases and J drops 6 bases, and the junction holds 15 bases not matched to any gene. CDR1 and CDR2 are drawn from the germline V gene (reference sequence): PRHDT, FYEKMQ. These data come from a study of blood T cell repertoires in COVID-19 (dated by TCRdb to the early 2020s). Some background on the complete study: Samples from collaborators originated in the United States, Italy and Spain and spanned both the acute and convalescent phases of COVID-19. HLA class I and class II types, where available, came from metadata supplied by the sample provider rather than from assay-based typing. Subjects who had been exposed to COVID-19, were actively infected with it, or had recovered from it provided the deeply sampled blood TCRbeta repertoires that made up the dataset. The prospective study material was composed of cDNA or gDNA derived from T cells, B-cell-depleted T cells, or PBMCs. The repertoires were released in a freely available public database intended as a resource for research on the immune response to SARS-CoV-2. The samples were drawn from the first 160 participants of the ongoing ImmuneRACE study and from about 1,200 subjects provided by 6 global collaborators. Nearly every sample came with metadata listing a de-identified subject ID, COVID-19 status, age in years and sex. Study-wide findings and limitations: The quantity of clinical and demographic metadata differed by source and by participant and was supplied without curation.

Whole blood was collected in K2EDTA tubes by collaborating institutions according to the institutions' own protocols. Collaborator samples were shipped for TCRbeta analysis as frozen whole blood, isolated PBMCs, or DNA extracted from either sample type. The specimen sequenced was peripheral blood. Recombination linked TRBV13 to TRBJ2-5; TRBD1 aligns with 7 central bases. This receptor was taken from a man older than 75 with acute or convalescent COVID-19. The CDR3 here reads CASSLFLQQGLPKTQYF. The nucleotides are TGTGCCAGCAGCTTATTTCTCCAACAGGGGCTCCCCAAGACCCAGTACTTC.